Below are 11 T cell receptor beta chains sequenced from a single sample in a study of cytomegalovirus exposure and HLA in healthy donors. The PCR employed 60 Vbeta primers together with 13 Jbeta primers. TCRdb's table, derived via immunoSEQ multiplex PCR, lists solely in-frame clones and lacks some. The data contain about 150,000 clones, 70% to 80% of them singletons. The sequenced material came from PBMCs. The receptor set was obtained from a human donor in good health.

CDR3 in DNA: TGTGCCAGTAGTATAACCACCCGGGGGGCAGATACGCAGTATTTT. Its protein product is CASSITTRGADTQYF. The chain joins TRBV19 to TRBJ2-3; 7 bases line up with TRBD2. This CDR3 is built from 15 residues. Looked up from germline, CDR1 is LNHDA and CDR2 is SQIVND (reference sequence). V lost 2 bases to trimming and J lost 4 bases; unmatched junction nucleotides: 6.

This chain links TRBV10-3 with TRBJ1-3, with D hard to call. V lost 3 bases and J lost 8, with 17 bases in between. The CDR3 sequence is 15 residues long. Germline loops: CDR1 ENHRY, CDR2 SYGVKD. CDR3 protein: CAISERSAREYTIYF. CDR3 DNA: TGTGCCATCAGTGAACGGTCCGCCCGGGAGTACACCATATATTTT.

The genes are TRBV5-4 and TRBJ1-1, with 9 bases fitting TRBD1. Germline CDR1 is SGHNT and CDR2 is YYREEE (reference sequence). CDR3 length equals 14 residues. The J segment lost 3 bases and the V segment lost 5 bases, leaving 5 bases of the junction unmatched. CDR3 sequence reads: CASRGGQGYTEAFF. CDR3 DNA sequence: TGTGCCAGCAGGGGGGGACAGGGATACACTGAAGCTTTCTTT.

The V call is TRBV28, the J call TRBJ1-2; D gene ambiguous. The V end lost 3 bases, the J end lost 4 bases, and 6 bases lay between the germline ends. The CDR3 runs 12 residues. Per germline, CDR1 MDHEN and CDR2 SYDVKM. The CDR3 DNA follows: TGTGCCAGCAGTTTGGCACGCTATGGCTACACCTTC. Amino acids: CASSLARYGYTF.

CDR3 loop: CAISSQGSSPLHF. DNA for the CDR3: TGTGCCATCAGTTCACAGGGTAGCTCACCCCTCCACTTT. This chain links TRBV10-3 with TRBJ1-6; tentatively, D is TRBD1 (6 bases). The germline CDR1 and CDR2 sequences are ENHRY and SYGVKD. This CDR3 has 13 amino acids. V lost 5 bases and J lost 10, with 12 bases in between.

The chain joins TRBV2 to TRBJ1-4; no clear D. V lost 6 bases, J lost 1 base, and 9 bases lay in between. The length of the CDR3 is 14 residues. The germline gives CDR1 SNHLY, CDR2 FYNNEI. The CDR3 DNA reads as TGTGCCAGCAGAATATACAGAACTAATGAAAAACTGTTTTTT. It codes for CASRIYRTNEKLFF.

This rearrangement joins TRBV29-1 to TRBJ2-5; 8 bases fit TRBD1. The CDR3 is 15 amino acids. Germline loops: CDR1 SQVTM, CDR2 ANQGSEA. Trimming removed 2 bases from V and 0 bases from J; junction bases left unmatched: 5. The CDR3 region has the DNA TGCAGCGTTGAATGGGGACAGGCGTACCAAGAGACCCAGTACTTC. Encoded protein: CSVEWGQAYQETQYF.

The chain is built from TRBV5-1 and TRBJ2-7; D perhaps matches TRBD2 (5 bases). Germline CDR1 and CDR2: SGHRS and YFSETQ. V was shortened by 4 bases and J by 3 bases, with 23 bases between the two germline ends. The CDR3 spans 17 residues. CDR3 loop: CASSTEAGSSPDYEQYF. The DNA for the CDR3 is TGCGCCAGCAGCACGGAGGCCGGATCGTCGCCAGACTACGAGCAGTACTTC.

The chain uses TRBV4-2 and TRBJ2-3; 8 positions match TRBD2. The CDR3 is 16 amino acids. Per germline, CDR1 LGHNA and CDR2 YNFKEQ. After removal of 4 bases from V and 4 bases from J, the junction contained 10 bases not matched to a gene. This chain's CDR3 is CASSPLAGRGADTQYF. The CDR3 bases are TGTGCCAGCAGCCCCTTGGCAGGGCGGGGGGCAGATACGCAGTATTTT.

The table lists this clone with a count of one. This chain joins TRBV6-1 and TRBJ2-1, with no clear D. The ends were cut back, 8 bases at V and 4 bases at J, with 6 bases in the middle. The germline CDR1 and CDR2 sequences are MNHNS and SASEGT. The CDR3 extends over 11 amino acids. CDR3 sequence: CASADYNEQFF. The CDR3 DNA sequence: TGTGCCAGCGCGGATTACAATGAGCAGTTCTTC.

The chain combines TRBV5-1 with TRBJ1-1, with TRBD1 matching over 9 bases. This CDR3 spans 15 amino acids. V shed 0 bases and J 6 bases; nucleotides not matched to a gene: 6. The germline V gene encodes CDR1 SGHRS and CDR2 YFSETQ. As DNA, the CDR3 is TGCGCCAGCAGCTTGGTGGGGACAGGGACCTCTGAAGCTTTCTTT. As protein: CASSLVGTGTSEAFF.